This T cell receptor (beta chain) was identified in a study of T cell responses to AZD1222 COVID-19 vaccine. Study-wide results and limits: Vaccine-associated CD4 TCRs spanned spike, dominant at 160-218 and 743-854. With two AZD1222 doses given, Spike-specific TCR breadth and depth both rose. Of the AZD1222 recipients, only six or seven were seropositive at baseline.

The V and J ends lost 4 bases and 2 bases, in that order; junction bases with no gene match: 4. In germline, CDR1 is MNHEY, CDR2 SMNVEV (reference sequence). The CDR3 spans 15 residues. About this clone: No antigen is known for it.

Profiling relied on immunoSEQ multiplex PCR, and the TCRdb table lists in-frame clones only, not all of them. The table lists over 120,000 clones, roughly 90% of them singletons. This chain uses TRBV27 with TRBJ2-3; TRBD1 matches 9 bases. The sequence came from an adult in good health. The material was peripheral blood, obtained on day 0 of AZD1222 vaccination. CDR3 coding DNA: TGTGCCAGCAGTTCCGGGACAGGGCACACAGATACGCAGTATTTT. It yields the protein CASSSGTGHTDTQYF.